This T cell receptor (beta chain) is from a study of cytomegalovirus exposure and HLA in healthy donors. Primers included in the PCR were 60 Vbeta and 13 Jbeta primers. Profiling relied on immunoSEQ multiplex PCR, and the TCRdb table lists in-frame clones only, not all of them. Of approximately 150,000 clones detected, approximately 67% appear once; the ten largest clones hold 4% to 5.5%. CDR3 length: 16 residues. Germline CDR1 reads MNHEY; CDR2 reads SMNVEV (reference sequence). The J segment lost 5 bases and the V segment lost 5 bases, leaving 15 bases of the junction unmatched. As regards this clone: Its specificity is not known.

Notes on the study in general: What TCR beta sequences reportedly achieved was accurate prediction of HLA-A and HLA-B alleles in most subjects. The productive fraction for most TCR beta V segments was about 87% or about 30% in an earlier analysis.

All the people who gave samples were healthy bone marrow donors. This TCR was sampled from a woman between 18 and 30 years old in good health and CMV-seropositive. The sample taken for sequencing was PBMCs. The J gene is TRBJ2-7, the V gene TRBV27, with 7 bases matching TRBD2. CDR3 amino acids: CASSPASAAGEHEQYF. DNA for the CDR3: TGTGCCAGCAGTCCTGCGTCTGCGGCGGGAGAGCACGAGCAGTACTTC.